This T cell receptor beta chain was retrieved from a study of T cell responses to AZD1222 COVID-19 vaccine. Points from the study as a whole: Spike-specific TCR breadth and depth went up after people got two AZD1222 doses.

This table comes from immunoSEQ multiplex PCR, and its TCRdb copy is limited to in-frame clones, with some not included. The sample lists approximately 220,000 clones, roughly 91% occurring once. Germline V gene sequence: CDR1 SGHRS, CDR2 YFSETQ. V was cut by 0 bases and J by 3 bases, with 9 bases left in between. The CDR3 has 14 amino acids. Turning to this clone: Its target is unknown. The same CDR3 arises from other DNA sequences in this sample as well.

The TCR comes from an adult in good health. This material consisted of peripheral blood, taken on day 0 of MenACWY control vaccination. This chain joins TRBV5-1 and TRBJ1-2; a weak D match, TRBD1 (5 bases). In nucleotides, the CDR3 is TGCGCCAGCAGCTTGGCCGGGGGGGACTATGGCTACACCTTC. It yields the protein CASSLAGGDYGYTF.